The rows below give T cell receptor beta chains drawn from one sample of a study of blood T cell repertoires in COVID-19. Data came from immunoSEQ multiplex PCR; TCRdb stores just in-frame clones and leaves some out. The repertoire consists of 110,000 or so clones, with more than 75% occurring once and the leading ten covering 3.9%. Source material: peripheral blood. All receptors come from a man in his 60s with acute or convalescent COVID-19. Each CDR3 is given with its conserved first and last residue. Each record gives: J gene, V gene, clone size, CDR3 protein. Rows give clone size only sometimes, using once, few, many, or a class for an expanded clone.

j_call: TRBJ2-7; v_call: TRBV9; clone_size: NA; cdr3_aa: CASSAKVGSAGADYEQYF
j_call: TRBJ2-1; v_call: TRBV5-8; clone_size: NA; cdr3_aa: CASSSGALAGKGQFF
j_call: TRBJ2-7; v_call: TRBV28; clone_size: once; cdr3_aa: CASSFTTSGKDEQYF
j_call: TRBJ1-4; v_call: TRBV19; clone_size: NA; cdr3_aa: CASSDSANEKLFF
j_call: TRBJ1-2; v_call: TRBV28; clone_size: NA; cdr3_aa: CASSPGQILGYTF
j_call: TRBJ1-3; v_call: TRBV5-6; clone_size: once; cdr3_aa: CASSLDRGSGNTIYF
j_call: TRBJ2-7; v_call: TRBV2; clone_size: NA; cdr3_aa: CASSEDAGVSYEQYF
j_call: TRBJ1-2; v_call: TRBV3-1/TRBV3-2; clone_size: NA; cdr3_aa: CASSQEFRGRSYGYTF
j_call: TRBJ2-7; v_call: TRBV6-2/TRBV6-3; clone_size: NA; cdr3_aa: CASSYGGHSYEQYF
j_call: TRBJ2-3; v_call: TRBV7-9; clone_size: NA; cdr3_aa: CASSIWRDGTDTQYF
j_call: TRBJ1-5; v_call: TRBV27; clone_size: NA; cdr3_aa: CASRPGLALQPQHF
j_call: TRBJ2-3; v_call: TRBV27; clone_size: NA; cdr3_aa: CASSFLPGGSSKFTQYF
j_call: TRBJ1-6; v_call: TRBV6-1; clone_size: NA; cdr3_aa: CASSEVQGVGSPLHF
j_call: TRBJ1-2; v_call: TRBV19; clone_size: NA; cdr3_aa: CASSQGQENYGYTF
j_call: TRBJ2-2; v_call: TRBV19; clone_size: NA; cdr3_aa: CASSITAGFTGELFF
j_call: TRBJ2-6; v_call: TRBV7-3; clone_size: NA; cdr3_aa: CASSQTGAGANVLTF
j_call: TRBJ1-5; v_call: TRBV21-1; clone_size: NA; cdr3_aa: CANSGQKSPQCQPQHF
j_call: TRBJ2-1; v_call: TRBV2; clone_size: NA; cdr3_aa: CASSGPGLAGRSYNEQFF
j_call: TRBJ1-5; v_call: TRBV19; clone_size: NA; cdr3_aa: CASSIPGVDQPQHF
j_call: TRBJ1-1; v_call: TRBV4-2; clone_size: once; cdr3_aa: CASSQAEGGGTEAFF
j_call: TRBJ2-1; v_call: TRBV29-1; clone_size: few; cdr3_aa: CSVWTFANEQFF
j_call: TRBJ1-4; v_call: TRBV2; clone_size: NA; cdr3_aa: CASTATNEKLFF
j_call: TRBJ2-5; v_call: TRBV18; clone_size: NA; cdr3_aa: CASSPTYQETQYF
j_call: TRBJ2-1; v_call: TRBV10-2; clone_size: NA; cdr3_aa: CASSDQRDEQFF
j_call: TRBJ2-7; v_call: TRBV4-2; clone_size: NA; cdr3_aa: CASSQDRAEYYEQYF
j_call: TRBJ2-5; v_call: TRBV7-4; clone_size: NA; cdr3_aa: CASSQPLDRLRRKTQYF
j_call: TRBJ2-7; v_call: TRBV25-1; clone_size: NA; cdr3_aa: CASSASQGFEQYF
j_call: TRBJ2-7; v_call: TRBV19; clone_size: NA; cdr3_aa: CASRGTGGDEQYF
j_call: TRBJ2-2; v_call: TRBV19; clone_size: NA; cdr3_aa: CASSIVSGNTGELFF
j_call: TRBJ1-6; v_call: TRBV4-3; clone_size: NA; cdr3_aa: CASSQDRGVESPLHF
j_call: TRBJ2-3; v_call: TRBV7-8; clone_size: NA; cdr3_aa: CASSRGPYTDTQYF
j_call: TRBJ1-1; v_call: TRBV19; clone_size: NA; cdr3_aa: CASSPDRESEAFF
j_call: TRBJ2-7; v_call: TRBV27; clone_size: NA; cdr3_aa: CASSSKTEGTEEQYF
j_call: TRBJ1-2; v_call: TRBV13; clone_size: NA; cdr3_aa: CASSLAGYGYTF
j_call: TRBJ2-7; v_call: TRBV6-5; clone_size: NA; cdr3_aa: CASALAGDEQYF
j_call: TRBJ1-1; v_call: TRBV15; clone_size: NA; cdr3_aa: CATSRDRLNTEAFF
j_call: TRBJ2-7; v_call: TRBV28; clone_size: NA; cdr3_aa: CASRPGQGRQYF
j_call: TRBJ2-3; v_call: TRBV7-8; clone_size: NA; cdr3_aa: CASSLEQGARTDTQYF
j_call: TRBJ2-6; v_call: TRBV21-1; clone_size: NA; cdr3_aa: CANPMNSAGANVLTF
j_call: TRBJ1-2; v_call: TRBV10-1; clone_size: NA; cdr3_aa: CAKPGGSGGYTF
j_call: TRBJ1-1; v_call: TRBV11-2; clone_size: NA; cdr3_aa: CASSSQGGTEAFF
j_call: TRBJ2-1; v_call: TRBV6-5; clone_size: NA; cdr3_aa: CASGALMDEQFF
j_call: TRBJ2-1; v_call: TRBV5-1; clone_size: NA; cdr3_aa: CASSRDRGLVEQFF